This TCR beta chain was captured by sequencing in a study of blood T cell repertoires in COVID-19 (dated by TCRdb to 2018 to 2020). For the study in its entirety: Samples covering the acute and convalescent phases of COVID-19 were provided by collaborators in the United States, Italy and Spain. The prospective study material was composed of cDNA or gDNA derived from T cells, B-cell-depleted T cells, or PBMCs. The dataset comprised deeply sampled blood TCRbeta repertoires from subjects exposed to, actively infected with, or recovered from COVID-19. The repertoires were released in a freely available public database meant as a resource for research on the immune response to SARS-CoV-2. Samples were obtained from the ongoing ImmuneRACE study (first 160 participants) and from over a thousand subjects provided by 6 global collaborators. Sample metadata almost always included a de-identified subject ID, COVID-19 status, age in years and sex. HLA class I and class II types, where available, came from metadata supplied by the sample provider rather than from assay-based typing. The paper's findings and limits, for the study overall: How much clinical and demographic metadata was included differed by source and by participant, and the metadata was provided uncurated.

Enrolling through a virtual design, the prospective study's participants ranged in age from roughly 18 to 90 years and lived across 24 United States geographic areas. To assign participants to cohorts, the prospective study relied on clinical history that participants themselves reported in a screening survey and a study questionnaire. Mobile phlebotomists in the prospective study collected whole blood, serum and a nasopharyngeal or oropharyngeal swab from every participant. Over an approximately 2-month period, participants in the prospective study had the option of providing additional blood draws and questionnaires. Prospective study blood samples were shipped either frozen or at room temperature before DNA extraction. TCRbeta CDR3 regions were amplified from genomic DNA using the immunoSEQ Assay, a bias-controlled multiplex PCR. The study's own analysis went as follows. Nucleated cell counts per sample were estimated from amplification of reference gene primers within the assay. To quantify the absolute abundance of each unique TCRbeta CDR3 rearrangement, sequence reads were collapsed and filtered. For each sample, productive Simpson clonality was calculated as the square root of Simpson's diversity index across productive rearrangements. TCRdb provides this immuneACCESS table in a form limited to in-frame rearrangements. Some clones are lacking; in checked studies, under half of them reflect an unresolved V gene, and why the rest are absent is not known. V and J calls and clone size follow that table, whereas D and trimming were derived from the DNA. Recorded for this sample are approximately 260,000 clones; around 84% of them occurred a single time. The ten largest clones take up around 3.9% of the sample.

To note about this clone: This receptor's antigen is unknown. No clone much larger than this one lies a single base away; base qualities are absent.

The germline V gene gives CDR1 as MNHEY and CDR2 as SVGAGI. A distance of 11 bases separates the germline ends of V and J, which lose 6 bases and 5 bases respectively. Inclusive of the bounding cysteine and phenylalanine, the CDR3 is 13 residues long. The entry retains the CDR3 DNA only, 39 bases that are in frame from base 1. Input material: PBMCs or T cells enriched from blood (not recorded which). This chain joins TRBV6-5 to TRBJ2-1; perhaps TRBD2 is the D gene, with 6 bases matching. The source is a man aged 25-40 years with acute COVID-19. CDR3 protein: CASRGTVNNEQFF. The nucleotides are TGTGCCAGCAGGGGGACTGTAAACAATGAGCAGTTCTTC.